This T cell receptor (beta chain) was recovered during a study of neurological immune-mediated disorders (dated by TCRdb to the late 2010s). With regard to the full study: Among the approximately 34 multiple sclerosis patients, relapsing-remitting MS was present in approximately 31 and secondary progressive MS was present in 3. Of the roughly 71 subjects in the cohort, some 15 were HAM/TSP patients, roughly 35 were multiple sclerosis patients, and about 20 were healthy controls. Alongside PBMC samples, the set of more than 85 TCR-beta libraries contained longitudinal samples, technical triplicates, and paired CD4+ and CD8+ T-cell subsets that had been sorted. Peripheral blood TCR-beta repertoires from HTLV-I-associated myelopathy (HAM/TSP) patients, multiple sclerosis patients and healthy controls were compared by UMI-based sequencing.

What the study reported, not specific to this receptor: Phylogenetic analysis grouped repertoires from 18 of 34 MS patients into a cluster of related CDR3 sequences, suggesting a possible repertoire-level signature. No identical CDR3 amino acid sequences were shared among expanded clones across subjects, suggesting private TCR-beta repertoires in all groups. The MS cluster showed no association with clinical or MRI features, and the authors stated that larger cohorts are needed. The highest TCR clonal expansion was observed in HAM/TSP patients, whereas the lowest was observed in MS patients, even when compared with healthy controls.

cDNA was synthesized by template-switch 5'RACE using a primer carrying a 10-nucleotide random unique molecular identifier by which each TCR transcript was tagged. Each sequencing run produced over 160 million TCR-beta sequences covering 15-18 subjects. Total RNA was extracted with the RNeasy kit. The KAPA Real-time Library Amplification kit was used to amplify TCR-beta VDJ regions with primers for the TCR constant region and the 5'RACE anchor. A first PCR added sample indexes and Illumina adaptors, after which a second PCR increased the library yield. The roughly 650 bp TCR product was size-selected on a 2% E-gel SizeSelection system after Ampure bead purification. Before pooling, libraries had their quality checked on a Bioanalyzer, their concentration measured with Qubit, and their quantity determined with the Kapa Library Quantification kit. Libraries were sequenced paired-end 2 x 150 bp on an Illumina HiSeq 2500. To increase sequence diversity, about 25-31% phiX was spiked into each library pool. Regarding the original processing steps: The UMI-based MiGEC pipeline processed quality-filtered reads and removed over 80% of raw TCR sequences during error correction. IMGT germline references were used for aligning VDJ genes, and each clonotype was defined as a unique CDR3 amino acid sequence together with its V-J genes. Clonal expansion, Shannon diversity and CDR3 relatedness were evaluated with VDJtools (CalcPairwiseDistances, ClusterSamples), while phylogenetic trees were built in CLCbio workbench. Using coefficient-of-variation modelling across technical triplicates, the study counted a clone as expanded if it had at least 8 unique UMIs. TCRdb ran its own pipeline on the public reads, namely fastp trimming at Q25 and MiXCR clone calling, and kept in-frame beta chains. Rows are combined by CDR3 protein, so each entry shows the most common genes and DNA. What appears here as the V and J calls and clone size reflects TCRdb's work, not the paper's. The sample contains about 62,000 distinct CDR3 sequences, 3.5% to 4.5% of them found a single time. The leading ten clones occupy over 2% of the sample.

This clonotype was detected many times. It lacks a known antigen. Per-base qualities were not stored, and no clone one base away is much larger. For the unsorted PBMC libraries, 2 million PBMCs were stored in RNAlater at -80 degrees C until RNA extraction and were used to generate the libraries. Multiple sclerosis patients were enrolled in a US clinical protocol evaluating disease progression by magnetic resonance imaging. Peripheral blood was subjected to Ficoll-Hypaque density gradient centrifugation to isolate PBMCs, which were then cryopreserved in liquid nitrogen. CDR1 and CDR2 are read off the germline V gene as SNHLY and FYNNEI. Inclusive of the bounding cysteine and phenylalanine, the CDR3 is 13 residues long. CDR3 DNA is the only sequence kept; it has 39 bases, read in frame from the first base. V lost 7 bases and J lost 5 bases, and the count of bases not matched to a germline gene is 5.

This sequence uses TRBV2 and TRBJ1-2; TRBD1 lines up with 9 middle nucleotides. Sample: PBMCs. The TCR sequence derives from a woman aged 50 to 60 with multiple sclerosis. The DNA reads as follows: TGTGCCAGCACGTCCGGGACAGGGTATGGCTACACCTTC. It codes for CASTSGTGYGYTF. Reference TRBV2 and TRBJ1-2 proteins supply the regions before and after the CDR3; the full variable domain is: EPEVTQTPSHQVTQMGQEVILRCVPISNHLYFYWYRQILGQKVEFLVSFYNNEISEKSEIFDDQFSVERPDGSNFTLKIRSTKLEDSAMYFCASTSGTGYGYTFGSGTRLTVV.